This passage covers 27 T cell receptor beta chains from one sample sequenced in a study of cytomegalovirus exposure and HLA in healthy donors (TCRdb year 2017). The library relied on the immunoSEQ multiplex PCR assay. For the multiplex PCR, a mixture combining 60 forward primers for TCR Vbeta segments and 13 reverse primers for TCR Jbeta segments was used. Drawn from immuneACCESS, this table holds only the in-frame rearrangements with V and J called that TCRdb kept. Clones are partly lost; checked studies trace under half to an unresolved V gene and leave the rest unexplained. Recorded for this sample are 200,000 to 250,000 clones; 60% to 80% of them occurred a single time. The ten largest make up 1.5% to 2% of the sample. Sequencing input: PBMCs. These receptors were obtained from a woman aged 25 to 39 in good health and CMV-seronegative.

For the CDR3, the DNA is TGTGCCAGCAGTGAAGCCTCGCTAGGGGCCTTCTATGGCTACACCTTC. This sequence encodes CASSEASLGAFYGYTF. The genes are TRBV2 and TRBJ1-2, with D possibly TRBD1 on 5 matching bases. The CDR3 extends over 16 amino acids. Trimming pared 0 bases from V and 4 bases from J, leaving 15 bases between. Looked up from germline, CDR1 is SNHLY and CDR2 is FYNNEI.

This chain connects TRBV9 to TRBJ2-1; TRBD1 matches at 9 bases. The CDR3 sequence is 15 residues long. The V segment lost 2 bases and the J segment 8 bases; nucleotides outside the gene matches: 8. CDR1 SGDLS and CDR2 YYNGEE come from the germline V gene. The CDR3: CASSVAGTGLHEQFF. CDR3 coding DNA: TGTGCCAGCAGCGTCGCCGGGACAGGGCTCCATGAGCAGTTCTTC.

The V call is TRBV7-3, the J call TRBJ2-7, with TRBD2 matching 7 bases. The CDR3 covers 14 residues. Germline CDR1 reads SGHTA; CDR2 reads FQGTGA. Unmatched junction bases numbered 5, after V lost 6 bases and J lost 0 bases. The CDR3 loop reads CASSPWGGSYEQYF. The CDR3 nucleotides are TGTGCCAGCAGTCCGTGGGGGGGCTCCTACGAGCAGTACTTC.

The CDR3 nucleotides read TGTGCCAGTGGGTTTAGCGGGAAAAGGGCCGGGGAGCTGTTTTTT. Translating it yields CASGFSGKRAGELFF. The genes are TRBV6-1 and TRBJ2-2; TRBD2 matches at 8 bases. The V and J ends lost 9 bases and 6 bases, in that order; junction bases with no gene match: 12. CDR1 is MNHNS and CDR2 is SASEGT in the germline V gene. The CDR3 is 15 residues long.

CDR3 sequence (DNA): TGTGCCAGCAGCTTACGAGAAAACATTCAGTACTTC. As protein: CASSLRENIQYF. The rearrangement joins TRBV7-9 to TRBJ2-4; D gene uncertain. The CDR3 covers 12 residues. Germline V CDR1 and CDR2: SEHNR, FQNEAQ (reference sequence). The V gene lost 2 bases and the J gene lost 5 bases, with 4 bases spanning the gap.

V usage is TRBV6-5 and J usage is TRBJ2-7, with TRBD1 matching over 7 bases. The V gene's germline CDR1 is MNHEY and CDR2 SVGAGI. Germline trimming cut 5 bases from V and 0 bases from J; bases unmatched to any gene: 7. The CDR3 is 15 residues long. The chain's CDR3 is CASSARTGISYEQYF. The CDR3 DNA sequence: TGTGCCAGCAGTGCTCGGACAGGTATCTCCTACGAGCAGTACTTC.

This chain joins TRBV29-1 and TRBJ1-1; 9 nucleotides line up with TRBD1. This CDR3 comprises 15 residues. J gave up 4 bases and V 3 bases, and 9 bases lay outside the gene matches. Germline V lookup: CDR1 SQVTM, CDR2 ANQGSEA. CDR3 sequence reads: CSVERDRAAPTEAFF. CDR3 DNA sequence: TGCAGCGTTGAGAGGGACAGGGCGGCGCCCACTGAAGCTTTCTTT.

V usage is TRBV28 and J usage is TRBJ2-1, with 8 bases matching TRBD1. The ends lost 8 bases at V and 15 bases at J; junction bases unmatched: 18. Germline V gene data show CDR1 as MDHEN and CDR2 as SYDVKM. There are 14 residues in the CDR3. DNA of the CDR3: TGTGCCAGCTTAACCGGGACAGGCCCGACAGAGACGTTCTTC. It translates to CASLTGTGPTETFF. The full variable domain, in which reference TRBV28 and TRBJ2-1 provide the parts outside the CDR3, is DVKVTQSSRYLVKRTGEKVFLECVQDMDHENMFWYRQDPGLGLRLIYFSYDVKMKEKGDIPEGYSVSREKKERFSLILESASTNQTSMYLCASLTGTGPTETFFGPGTRLTVL.

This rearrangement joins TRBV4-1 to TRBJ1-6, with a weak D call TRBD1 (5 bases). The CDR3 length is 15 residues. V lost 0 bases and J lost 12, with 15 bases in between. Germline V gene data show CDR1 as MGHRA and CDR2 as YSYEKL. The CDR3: CASSQDMDTPVPLHF. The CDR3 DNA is TGCGCCAGCAGCCAAGATATGGACACTCCAGTACCCCTCCACTTT.

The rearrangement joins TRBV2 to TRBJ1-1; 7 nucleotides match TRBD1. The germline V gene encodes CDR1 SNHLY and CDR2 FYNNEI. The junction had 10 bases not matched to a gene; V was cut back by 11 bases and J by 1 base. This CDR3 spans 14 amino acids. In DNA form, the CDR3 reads TGTGCCGGACAAAGGTACAGGGGGAACACTGAAGCTTTCTTT. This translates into CAGQRYRGNTEAFF. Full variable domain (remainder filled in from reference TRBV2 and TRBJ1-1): EPEVTQTPSHQVTQMGQEVILRCVPISNHLYFYWYRQILGQKVEFLVSFYNNEISEKSEIFDDQFSVERPDGSNFTLKIRSTKLEDSAMYFCAGQRYRGNTEAFFGQGTRLTVV.

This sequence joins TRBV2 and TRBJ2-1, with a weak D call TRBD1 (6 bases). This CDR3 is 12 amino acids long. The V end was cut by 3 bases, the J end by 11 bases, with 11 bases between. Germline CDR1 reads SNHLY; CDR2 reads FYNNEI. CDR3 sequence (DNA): TGTGCCAGCAGTGATCGACAGGACAAGCAGTTCTTC. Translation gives CASSDRQDKQFF. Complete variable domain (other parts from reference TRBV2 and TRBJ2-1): EPEVTQTPSHQVTQMGQEVILRCVPISNHLYFYWYRQILGQKVEFLVSFYNNEISEKSEIFDDQFSVERPDGSNFTLKIRSTKLEDSAMYFCASSDRQDKQFFGPGTRLTVL.

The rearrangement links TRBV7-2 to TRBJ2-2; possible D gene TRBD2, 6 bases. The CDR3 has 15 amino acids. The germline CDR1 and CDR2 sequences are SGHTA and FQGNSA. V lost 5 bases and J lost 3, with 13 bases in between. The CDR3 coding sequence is TGTGCCAGCAGCGCGGGGCACACGTACACCGGGGAGCTGTTTTTT. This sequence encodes CASSAGHTYTGELFF.

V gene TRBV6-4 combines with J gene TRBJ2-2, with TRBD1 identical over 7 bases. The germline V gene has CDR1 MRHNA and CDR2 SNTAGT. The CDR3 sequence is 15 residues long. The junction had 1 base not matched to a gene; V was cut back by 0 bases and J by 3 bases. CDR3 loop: CASSDSQGDTGELFF. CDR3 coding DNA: TGTGCCAGCAGTGACTCCCAGGGGGACACCGGGGAGCTGTTTTTT.

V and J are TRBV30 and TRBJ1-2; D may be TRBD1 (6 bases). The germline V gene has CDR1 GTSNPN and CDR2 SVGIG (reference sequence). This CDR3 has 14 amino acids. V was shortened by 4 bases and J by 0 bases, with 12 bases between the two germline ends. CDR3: CAWKKTGTNYGYTF. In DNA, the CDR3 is TGTGCCTGGAAAAAGACAGGCACTAACTATGGCTACACCTTC.

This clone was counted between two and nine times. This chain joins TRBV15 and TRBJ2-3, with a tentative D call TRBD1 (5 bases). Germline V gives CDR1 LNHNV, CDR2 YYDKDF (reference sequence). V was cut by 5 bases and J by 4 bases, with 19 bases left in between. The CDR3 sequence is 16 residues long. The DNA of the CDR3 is TGTGCCACCAGCGGACCCCTAGTTTACAGGCCAGATACGCAGTATTTT. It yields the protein CATSGPLVYRPDTQYF.

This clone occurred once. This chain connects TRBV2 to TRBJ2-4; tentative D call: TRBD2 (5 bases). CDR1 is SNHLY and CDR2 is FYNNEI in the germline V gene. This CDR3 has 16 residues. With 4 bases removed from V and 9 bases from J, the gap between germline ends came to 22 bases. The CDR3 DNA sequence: TGTGCCAGCAGTGGAAAGGTCGGGAAGGGATCGGGCATTCAGTACTTC. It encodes CASSGKVGKGSGIQYF.

The DNA for the CDR3 is TGTGCCAGCAGCGTACTAGAGGATACGCAGTATTTT. It codes for CASSVLEDTQYF. This rearrangement joins TRBV9 to TRBJ2-3; D not certain. V was shortened by 1 base and J by 6 bases, with 6 bases between the two germline ends. Germline V gene lookup returns CDR1 SGDLS and CDR2 YYNGEE. This CDR3 is 12 amino acids long.

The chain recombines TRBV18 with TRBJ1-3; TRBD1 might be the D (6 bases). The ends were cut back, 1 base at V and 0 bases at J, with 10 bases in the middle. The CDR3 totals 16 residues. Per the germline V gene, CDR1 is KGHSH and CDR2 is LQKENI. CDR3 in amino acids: CASSPLRTASGNTIYF. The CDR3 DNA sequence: TGTGCCAGCTCACCACTTAGGACAGCCTCTGGAAACACCATATATTTT.

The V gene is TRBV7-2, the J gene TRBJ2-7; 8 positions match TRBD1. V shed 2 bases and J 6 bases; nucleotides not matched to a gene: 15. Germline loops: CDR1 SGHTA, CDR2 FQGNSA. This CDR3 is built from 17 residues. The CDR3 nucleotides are TGTGCCAGCAGCTTATGGGGAATCGGGACAGGAGAAGGCGAGCAGTACTTC. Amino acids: CASSLWGIGTGEGEQYF.

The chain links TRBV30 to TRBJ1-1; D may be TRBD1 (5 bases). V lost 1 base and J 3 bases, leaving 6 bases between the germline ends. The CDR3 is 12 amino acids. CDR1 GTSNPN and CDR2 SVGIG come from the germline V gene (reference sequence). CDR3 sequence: CAWSAGDTEAFF. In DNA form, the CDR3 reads TGTGCCTGGAGTGCGGGGGACACTGAAGCTTTCTTT.

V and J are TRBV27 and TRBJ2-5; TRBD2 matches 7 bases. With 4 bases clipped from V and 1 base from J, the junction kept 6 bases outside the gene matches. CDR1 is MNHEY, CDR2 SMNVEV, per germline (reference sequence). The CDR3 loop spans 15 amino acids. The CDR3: CASSSPGLTQETQYF. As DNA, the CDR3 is TGTGCCAGCAGTTCCCCGGGACTAACCCAAGAGACCCAGTACTTC.

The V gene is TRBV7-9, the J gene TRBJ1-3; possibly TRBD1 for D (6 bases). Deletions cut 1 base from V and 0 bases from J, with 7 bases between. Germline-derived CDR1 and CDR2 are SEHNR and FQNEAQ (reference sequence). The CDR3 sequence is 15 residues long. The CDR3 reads CASSLDRVSGNTIYF. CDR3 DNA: TGTGCCAGCAGCTTAGACAGGGTCTCTGGAAACACCATATATTTT.

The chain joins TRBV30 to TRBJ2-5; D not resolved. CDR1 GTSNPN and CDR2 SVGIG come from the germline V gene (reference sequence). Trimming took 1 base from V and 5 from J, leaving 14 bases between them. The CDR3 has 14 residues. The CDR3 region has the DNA TGTGCCTGGAGTGAGTCCAGGCCTTGGGAGACCCAGTACTTC. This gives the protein CAWSESRPWETQYF.

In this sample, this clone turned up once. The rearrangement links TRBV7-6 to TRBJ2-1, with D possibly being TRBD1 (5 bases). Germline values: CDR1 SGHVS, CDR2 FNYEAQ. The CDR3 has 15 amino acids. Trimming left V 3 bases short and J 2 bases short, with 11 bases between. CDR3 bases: TGTGCCAGCAGCTTTGGGGCTAGTCCCTACAATGAGCAGTTCTTC. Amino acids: CASSFGASPYNEQFF. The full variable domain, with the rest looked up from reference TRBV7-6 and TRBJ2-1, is GAGVSQSPRYKVTKRGQDVALRCDPISGHVSLYWYRQALGQGPEFLTYFNYEAQQDKSGLPNDRFSAERPEGSISTLTIQRTEQRDSAMYRCASSFGASPYNEQFFGPGTRLTVL.

CDR3 nucleotides: TGTGCCAGCTCACCAGGGACTAGCGGGGGCAGCACAGATACGCAGTATTTT. Its protein is CASSPGTSGGSTDTQYF. This chain links TRBV18 with TRBJ2-3; 14 bases are a match to TRBD2. The J segment lost 0 bases and the V segment lost 2 bases, leaving 1 base of the junction unmatched. This CDR3 is 17 amino acids long. Germline V lookup: CDR1 KGHSH, CDR2 LQKENI.

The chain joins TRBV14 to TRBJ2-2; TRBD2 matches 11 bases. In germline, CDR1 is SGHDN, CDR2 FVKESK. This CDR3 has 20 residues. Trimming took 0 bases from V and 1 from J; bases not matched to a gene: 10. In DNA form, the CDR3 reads TGTGCCAGCAGCCAAGAAAGGACCGTAGGGACTAGCGGGAACACCGGGGAGCTGTTTTTT. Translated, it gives CASSQERTVGTSGNTGELFF.

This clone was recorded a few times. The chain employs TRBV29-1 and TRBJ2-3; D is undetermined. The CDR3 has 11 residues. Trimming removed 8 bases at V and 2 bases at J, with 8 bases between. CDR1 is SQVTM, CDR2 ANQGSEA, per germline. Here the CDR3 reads CSTRLTDTQYF. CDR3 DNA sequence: TGCAGCACCCGACTCACAGATACGCAGTATTTT.